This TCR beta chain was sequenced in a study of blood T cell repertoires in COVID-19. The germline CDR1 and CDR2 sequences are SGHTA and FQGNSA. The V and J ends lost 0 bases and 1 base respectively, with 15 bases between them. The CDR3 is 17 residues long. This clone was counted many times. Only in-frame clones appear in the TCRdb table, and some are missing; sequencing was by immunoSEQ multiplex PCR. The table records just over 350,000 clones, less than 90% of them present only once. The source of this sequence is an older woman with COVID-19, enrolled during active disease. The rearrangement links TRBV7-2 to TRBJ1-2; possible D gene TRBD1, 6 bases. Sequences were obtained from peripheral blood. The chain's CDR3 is CASSLAVFDRLNYGYTF. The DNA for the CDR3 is TGTGCCAGCAGCTTAGCGGTTTTTGACAGGCTTAACTATGGCTACACCTTC.